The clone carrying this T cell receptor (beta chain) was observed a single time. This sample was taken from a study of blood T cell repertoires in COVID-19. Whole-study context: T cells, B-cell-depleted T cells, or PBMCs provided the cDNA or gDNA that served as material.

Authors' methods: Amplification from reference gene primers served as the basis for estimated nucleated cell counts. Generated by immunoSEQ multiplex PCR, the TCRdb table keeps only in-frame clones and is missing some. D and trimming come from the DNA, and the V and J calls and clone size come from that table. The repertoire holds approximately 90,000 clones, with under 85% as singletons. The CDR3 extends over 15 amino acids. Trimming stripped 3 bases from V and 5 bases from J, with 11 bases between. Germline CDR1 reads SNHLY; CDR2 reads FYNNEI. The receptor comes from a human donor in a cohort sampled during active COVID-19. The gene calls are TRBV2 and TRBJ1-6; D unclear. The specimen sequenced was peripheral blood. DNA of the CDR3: TGTGCCAGCAGTGAGATGGCCGCTGATAATTCACCCCTCCACTTT. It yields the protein CASSEMAADNSPLHF. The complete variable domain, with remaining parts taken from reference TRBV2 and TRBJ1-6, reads EPEVTQTPSHQVTQMGQEVILRCVPISNHLYFYWYRQILGQKVEFLVSFYNNEISEKSEIFDDQFSVERPDGSNFTLKIRSTKLEDSAMYFCASSEMAADNSPLHFGNGTRLTVT.